Below, 15 T cell receptor beta chains from the same sample are listed, as sequenced in a study of shared clonotypes between healthy human individuals. TCRdb's copy holds only in-frame clones and misses some; the assay was immunoSEQ multiplex PCR. Here the sample spans millions of clones, around nine tenths being singletons. Sequencing was done on a sample of naive CD4+ T cells sorted from blood. This sample's subset: CD45RA+ positively selected. The receptors were sampled from a man aged 18 to 29 in good health.

The genes are TRBV5-4 and TRBJ2-5; D may be TRBD1 (6 bases). The DNA matches TRBJ2-7 better at its end, which makes the J call doubtful. The CDR3 is made up of 17 amino acids. Germline assignment: CDR1 SGHNT and CDR2 YYREEE (reference sequence). CDR3 residues: CASSFGFLQDSSYEQYF. CDR3 nucleotides: TGTGCCAGCAGCTTCGGTTTTCTCCAGGACAGCTCCTACGAGCAGTACTTC.

CDR3 region: CASSLSIGSWETQYF. The DNA for the CDR3 is TGCGCCAGCAGCCTGTCAATCGGGTCTTGGGAGACCCAGTACTTC. This chain connects TRBV5-1 to TRBJ2-5; D unclear. Looked up from germline, CDR1 is SGHRS and CDR2 is YFSETQ. The CDR3 runs 15 residues. Trimming cost V 4 bases and J 5 bases, with 18 bases left between them.

The rearrangement links TRBV10-3 to TRBJ2-7; TRBD2 agrees at 9 bases. V trimming: 3 bases; J trimming: 4 bases; junction bases outside the gene matches: 4. The germline V gene has CDR1 ENHRY and CDR2 SYGVKD. This CDR3 spans 14 amino acids. The CDR3 DNA sequence: TGTGCCATCAGTGATCTAGCGGGGAAATACGAGCAGTACTTC. It yields the protein CAISDLAGKYEQYF.

The count of this clone is one. The chain recombines TRBV6-1 with TRBJ1-1, with D maybe TRBD1 (6 bases). Trimming cost V 5 bases and J 1 base, with 14 bases left between them. Germline V gives CDR1 MNHNS, CDR2 SASEGT. The CDR3 loop spans 15 amino acids. The CDR3 loop is CASSTGTQANTEAFF. Written as DNA, the CDR3 is TGTGCCAGCAGTACAGGGACCCAAGCGAACACTGAAGCTTTCTTT.

The genes are TRBV18 and TRBJ1-6, with 10 positions matching TRBD1. Germline-derived CDR1 and CDR2 are KGHSH and LQKENI. J gave up 9 bases and V 2 bases, and 4 bases lay outside the gene matches. The CDR3 is made up of 15 amino acids. In DNA form, the CDR3 reads TGTGCCAGCTCACCAGGACAGGGGGACCGTTCACCCCTCCACTTT. Its protein product is CASSPGQGDRSPLHF.

The V call is TRBV2, the J call TRBJ1-2; 11 bases line up with TRBD1. The germline V gene encodes CDR1 SNHLY and CDR2 FYNNEI. CDR3 length equals 15 residues. V lost 7 bases to trimming and J lost 6 bases; unmatched junction nucleotides: 10. The CDR3 sequence: CASTTFGQGADGYTF. DNA for the CDR3: TGTGCCAGCACGACCTTTGGACAGGGGGCGGATGGCTACACCTTC.

Remarks on this clone: Other nucleotide sequences from this sample produce the same CDR3. J is TRBJ2-2 and V is TRBV5-4, with TRBD1 matching 8 bases. Per the germline V gene, CDR1 is SGHNT and CDR2 is YYREEE (reference sequence). J was trimmed by 2 bases and V by 3 bases; bases with no gene match: 3. The CDR3 runs to 15 residues. CDR3 bases: TGTGCCAGCAGCTCTGGACAGGGAAACACCGGGGAGCTGTTTTTT. As protein: CASSSGQGNTGELFF.

The V gene is TRBV4-1, the J gene TRBJ1-1; D is uncertain. This CDR3 comprises 15 residues. With 4 bases removed from V and 4 bases from J, the gap between germline ends came to 16 bases. Germline CDR1 reads MGHRA; CDR2 reads YSYEKL. CDR3 protein: CASSPLDKDGTEAFF. The CDR3 bases are TGCGCCAGCAGCCCGCTAGACAAGGACGGCACTGAAGCTTTCTTT.

V and J are TRBV27 and TRBJ2-3; the D is unclear. Looked up from germline, CDR1 is MNHEY and CDR2 is SMNVEV (reference sequence). Trimming left V 2 bases short and J 5 bases short, with 5 bases between. The CDR3 loop spans 12 amino acids. The DNA for the CDR3 is TGTGCCAGCAGTTTAGTGGGAGATACGCAGTATTTT. It translates to CASSLVGDTQYF.

The chain employs TRBV19 and TRBJ2-4; no clear D. The CDR3 has 15 amino acids. V gave up 6 bases and J gave up 0 bases, with 12 bases separating them. Germline lookup yields CDR1 LNHDA and CDR2 SQIVND (reference sequence). The CDR3 loop reads CASSPVGLAKNIQYF. The CDR3 DNA follows: TGTGCCAGTAGCCCTGTTGGGTTAGCCAAAAACATTCAGTACTTC.

The rearrangement uses TRBV6-6 and TRBJ2-2; D may be TRBD1 (6 bases). V shed 10 bases and J shed 8 bases, with 17 bases lying between them. The V gene's germline CDR1 is MNHNY and CDR2 SVGAGI (reference sequence). CDR3 length: 13 amino acids. For the CDR3, the DNA is TGTGCCATCACAGGGACGTCTGGTGGGGAGCTGTTTTTT. This sequence encodes CAITGTSGGELFF.

V gene TRBV30 combines with J gene TRBJ1-6; TRBD1 aligns across 9 bases. Germline assignment: CDR1 GTSNPN and CDR2 SVGIG (reference sequence). The CDR3 length is 15 residues. V gave up 1 base and J gave up 6 bases; unmatched junction bases: 4. CDR3 sequence (DNA): TGTGCCTGGAGTGCCCTGACAGGGGGTAATTCACCCCTCCACTTT. It translates to CAWSALTGGNSPLHF.

This chain links TRBV5-1 with TRBJ2-7; TRBD2 agrees at 10 bases. CDR3 length: 16 residues. CDR1 is SGHRS, CDR2 YFSETQ, per germline. The ends lost 0 bases at V and 4 bases at J; junction bases unmatched: 7. Here the CDR3 reads CASSLGGTSAGYEQYF. The CDR3 coding sequence is TGCGCCAGCAGCTTGGGCGGGACTAGCGCGGGTTACGAGCAGTACTTC.

For the CDR3, the DNA is TGTGCCAGTAGTATGATGAGTAATTCACCCCTCCACTTT. Translation: CASSMMSNSPLHF. The chain links TRBV19 to TRBJ1-6; D is uncertain. This CDR3 is built from 13 residues. The V and J ends lost 3 bases and 6 bases respectively, with 6 bases between them. Germline CDR1 and CDR2: LNHDA and SQIVND (reference sequence).

The chain uses TRBV18 and TRBJ1-5, with a possible D match to TRBD1 (5 bases). The germline CDR1 and CDR2 sequences are KGHSH and LQKENI. The CDR3 is 17 residues long. Trimming pared 4 bases from V and 2 bases from J, leaving 18 bases between. The CDR3 loop is CASSQTQAPGGNQPQHF. In DNA form, the CDR3 reads TGTGCCAGCTCACAGACACAGGCTCCGGGAGGCAATCAGCCCCAGCATTTT.